This record covers a single TCR beta chain. Trimming stripped 2 bases from V and 8 bases from J, with 10 bases between. Germline values: CDR1 LNHNV, CDR2 YYDKDF (reference sequence). This CDR3 has 13 residues. TCRdb reprocessed the RT-PCR reads with MiXCR, giving one entry per CDR3 protein. The table has about 960,000 distinct CDR3 sequences, around 17% seen once. The sample originates from a study of patients and donors after allogeneic stem cell transplantation. Material: blood, either unsorted or a sorted T cell fraction (not recorded which). This clonotype originated in a human donor who was either an allogeneic HSCT recipient or a stem cell or donor lymphocyte infusion donor (not recorded which). It is not recorded whose cells these are; they may come from a transplant donor. This chain connects TRBV15 to TRBJ2-1; the D is unclear. CDR3 DNA: TGTGCCACCAGCAGAAACCGTGAAGATGAGCAGTTCTTC. Translating it yields CATSRNREDEQFF.